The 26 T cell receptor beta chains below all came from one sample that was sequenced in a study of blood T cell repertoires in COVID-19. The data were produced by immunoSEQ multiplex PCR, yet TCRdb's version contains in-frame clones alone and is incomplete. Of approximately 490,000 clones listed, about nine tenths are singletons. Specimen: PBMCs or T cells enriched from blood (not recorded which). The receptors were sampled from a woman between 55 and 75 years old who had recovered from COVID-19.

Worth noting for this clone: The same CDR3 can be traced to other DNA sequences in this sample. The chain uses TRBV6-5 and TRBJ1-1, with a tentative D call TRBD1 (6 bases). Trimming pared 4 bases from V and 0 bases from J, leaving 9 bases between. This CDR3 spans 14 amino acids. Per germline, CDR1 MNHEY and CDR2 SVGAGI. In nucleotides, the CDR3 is TGTGCCAGCAGTTTAGGACAGATGAACACTGAAGCTTTCTTT. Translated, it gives CASSLGQMNTEAFF.

The CDR3 spells CASSSPGHEETQYF. For the CDR3, the DNA is TGTGCCAGCAGCTCGCCGGGACATGAAGAGACCCAGTACTTC. The chain couples TRBV27 to TRBJ2-5; the D gene is possibly TRBD1 (6 bases). The CDR3 contains 14 residues. V lost 6 bases, J lost 3 bases, and 14 bases lay in between. CDR1 and CDR2 (germline): MNHEY, SMNVEV (reference sequence).

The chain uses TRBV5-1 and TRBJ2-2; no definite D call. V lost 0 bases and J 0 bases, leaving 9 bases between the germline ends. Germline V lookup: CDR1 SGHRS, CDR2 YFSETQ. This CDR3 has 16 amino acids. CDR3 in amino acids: CASSLVITANTGELFF. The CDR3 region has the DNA TGCGCCAGCAGCTTGGTTATAACTGCGAACACCGGGGAGCTGTTTTTT.

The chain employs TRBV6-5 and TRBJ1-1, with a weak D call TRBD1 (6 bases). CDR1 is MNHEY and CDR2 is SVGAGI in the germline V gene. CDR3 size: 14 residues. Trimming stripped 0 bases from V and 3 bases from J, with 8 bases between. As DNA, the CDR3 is TGTGCCAGCAGTTACTCGGCAGGGGACACTGAAGCTTTCTTT. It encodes CASSYSAGDTEAFF.

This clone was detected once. CDR3 region: CSVSGQIYEQYV. The CDR3 DNA reads as TGCAGCGTCTCAGGTCAGATTTACGAGCAGTACGTC. The V and J genes are TRBV29-1 and TRBJ2-7; no reliable D call. CDR3 length: 12 amino acids. Trimming removed 6 bases from V and 4 bases from J, with 13 bases in between. Looked up from germline, CDR1 is SQVTM and CDR2 is ANQGSEA.

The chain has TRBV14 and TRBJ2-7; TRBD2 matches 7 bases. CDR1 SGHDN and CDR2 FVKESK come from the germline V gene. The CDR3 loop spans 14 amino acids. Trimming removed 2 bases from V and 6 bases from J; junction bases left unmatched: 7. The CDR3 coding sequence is TGTGCCAGCAGCCAATTGGGAGGGCTGGTCGAGCAGTACTTC. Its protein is CASSQLGGLVEQYF.

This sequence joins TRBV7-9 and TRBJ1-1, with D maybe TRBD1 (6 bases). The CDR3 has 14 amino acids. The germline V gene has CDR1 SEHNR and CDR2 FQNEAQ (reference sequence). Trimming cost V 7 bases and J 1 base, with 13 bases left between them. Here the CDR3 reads CASTKGRGNTEAFF. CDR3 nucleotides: TGTGCCAGCACCAAGGGCAGGGGGAACACTGAAGCTTTCTTT.

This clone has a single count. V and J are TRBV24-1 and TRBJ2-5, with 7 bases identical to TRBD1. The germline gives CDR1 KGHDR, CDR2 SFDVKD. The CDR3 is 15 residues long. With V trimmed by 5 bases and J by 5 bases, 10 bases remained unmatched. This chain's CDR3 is CATSGSQGFGETQYF. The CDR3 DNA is TGTGCCACCAGTGGTTCACAGGGGTTCGGGGAGACCCAGTACTTC.

The CDR3 region has the DNA TGTGCCAGCAGCGTTTCGGGACAGGTGAACACTGAAGCTTTCTTT. Translation gives CASSVSGQVNTEAFF. The chain uses TRBV9 and TRBJ1-1, with 8 bases aligning to TRBD1. Germline assignment: CDR1 SGDLS and CDR2 YYNGEE. This CDR3 region has 15 residues. The V segment lost 2 bases and the J segment 0 bases; nucleotides outside the gene matches: 3.

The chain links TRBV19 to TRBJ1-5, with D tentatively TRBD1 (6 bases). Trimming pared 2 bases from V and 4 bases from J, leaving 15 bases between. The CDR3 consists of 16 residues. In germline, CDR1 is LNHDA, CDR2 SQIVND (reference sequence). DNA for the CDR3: TGTGCCAGTAGTATAAGGACGGTGGGGGCGAATCAGCCCCAGCATTTT. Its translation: CASSIRTVGANQPQHF.

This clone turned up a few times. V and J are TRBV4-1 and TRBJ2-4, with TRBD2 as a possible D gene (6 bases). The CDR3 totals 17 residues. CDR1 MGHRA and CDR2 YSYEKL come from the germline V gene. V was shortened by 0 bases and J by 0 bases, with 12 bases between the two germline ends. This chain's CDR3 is CASSQDLEGLAKNIQYF. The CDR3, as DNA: TGCGCCAGCAGCCAAGATCTGGAGGGGCTAGCCAAAAACATTCAGTACTTC.

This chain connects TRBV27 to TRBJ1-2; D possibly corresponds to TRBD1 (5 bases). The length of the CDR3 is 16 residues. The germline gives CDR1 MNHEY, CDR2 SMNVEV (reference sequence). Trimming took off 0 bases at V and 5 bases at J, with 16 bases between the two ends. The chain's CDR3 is CASSLSGGRGEYGYTF. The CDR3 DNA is TGTGCCAGCAGTTTATCGGGGGGACGGGGGGAGTATGGCTACACCTTC.

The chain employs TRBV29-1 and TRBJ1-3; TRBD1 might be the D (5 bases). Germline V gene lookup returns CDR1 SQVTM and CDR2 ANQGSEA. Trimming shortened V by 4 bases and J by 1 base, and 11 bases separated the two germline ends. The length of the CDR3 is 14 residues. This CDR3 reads CSVASGTSGNTIYF. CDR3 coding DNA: TGCAGCGTTGCATCAGGGACTTCTGGAAACACCATATATTTT.

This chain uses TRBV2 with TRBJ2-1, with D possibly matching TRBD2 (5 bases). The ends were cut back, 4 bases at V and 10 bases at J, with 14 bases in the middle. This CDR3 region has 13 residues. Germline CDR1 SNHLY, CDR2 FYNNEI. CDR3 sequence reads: CASSGEYLKEQFF. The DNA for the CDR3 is TGTGCCAGCAGTGGGGAGTATTTAAAAGAGCAGTTCTTC.

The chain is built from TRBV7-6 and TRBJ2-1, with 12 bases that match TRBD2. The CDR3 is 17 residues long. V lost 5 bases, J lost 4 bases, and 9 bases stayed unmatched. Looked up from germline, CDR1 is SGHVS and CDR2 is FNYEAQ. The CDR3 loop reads CASSASTSGGPYNEQFF. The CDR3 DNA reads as TGTGCCAGCAGCGCCTCAACTAGCGGGGGGCCTTACAATGAGCAGTTCTTC.

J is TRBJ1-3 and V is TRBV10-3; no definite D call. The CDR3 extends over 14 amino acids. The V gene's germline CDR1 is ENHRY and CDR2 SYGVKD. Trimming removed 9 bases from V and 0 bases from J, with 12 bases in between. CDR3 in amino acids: CAIRLTPSGNTIYF. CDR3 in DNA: TGTGCCATACGACTGACCCCCTCTGGAAACACCATATATTTT.

The CDR3 DNA reads TGTGCCAGCAGTTTTATTGCGGGCTATGGCTACACCTTC. As protein: CASSFIAGYGYTF. V gene TRBV12-3 or TRBV12-4 combines with J gene TRBJ1-2; D remains ambiguous. The CDR3 is made up of 13 amino acids. V was pared by 3 bases and J by 4 bases, with 9 bases between.

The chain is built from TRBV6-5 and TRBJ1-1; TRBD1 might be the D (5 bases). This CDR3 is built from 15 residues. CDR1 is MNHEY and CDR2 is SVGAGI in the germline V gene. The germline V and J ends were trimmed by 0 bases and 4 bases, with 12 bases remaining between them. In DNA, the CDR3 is TGTGCCAGCAGTTACTCTGGGGCCCTAAGCACTGAAGCTTTCTTT. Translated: CASSYSGALSTEAFF.

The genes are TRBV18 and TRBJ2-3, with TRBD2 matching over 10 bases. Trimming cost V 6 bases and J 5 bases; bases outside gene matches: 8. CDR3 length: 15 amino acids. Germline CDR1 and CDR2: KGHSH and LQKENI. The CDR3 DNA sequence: TGTGCCAGCTCCCACAGCGGGGGGGCGGAAGATACGCAGTATTTT. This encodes CASSHSGGAEDTQYF.

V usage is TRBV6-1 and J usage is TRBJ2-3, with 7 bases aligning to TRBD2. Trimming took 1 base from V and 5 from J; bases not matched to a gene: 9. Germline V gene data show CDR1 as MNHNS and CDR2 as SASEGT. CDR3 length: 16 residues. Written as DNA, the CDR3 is TGTGCCAGCAGTGAAGGCAGCGGGGTAAGGGGAGATACGCAGTATTTT. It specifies CASSEGSGVRGDTQYF.

The CDR3 coding sequence is TGTGCCAGCAGCCAAGTCCACTCTGGGGCCAACGTCCTGACTTTC. This translates into CASSQVHSGANVLTF. The chain uses TRBV14 and TRBJ2-6; D gene ambiguous. This CDR3 is 15 amino acids long. Germline CDR1 and CDR2: SGHDN and FVKESK. V gave up 1 base and J gave up 0 bases, with 4 bases separating them.

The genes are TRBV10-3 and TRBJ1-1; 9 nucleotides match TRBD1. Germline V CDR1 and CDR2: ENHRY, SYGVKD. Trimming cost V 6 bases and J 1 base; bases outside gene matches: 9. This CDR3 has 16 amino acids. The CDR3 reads CAISFTEGQGNTEAFF. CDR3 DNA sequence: TGTGCCATCAGCTTCACAGAGGGACAGGGGAACACTGAAGCTTTCTTT.

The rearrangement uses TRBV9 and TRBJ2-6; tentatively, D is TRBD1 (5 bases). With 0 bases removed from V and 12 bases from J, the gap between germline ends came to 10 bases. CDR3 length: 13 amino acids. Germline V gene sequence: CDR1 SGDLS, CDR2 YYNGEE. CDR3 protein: CASSVGRDSVLTF. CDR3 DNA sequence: TGTGCCAGCAGCGTAGGCAGGGATAGCGTCCTGACTTTC. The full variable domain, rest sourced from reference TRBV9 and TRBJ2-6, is DSGVTQTPKHLITATGQRVTLRCSPRSGDLSVYWYQQSLDQGLQFLIQYYNGEERAKGNILERFSAQQFPDLHSELNLSSLELGDSALYFCASSVGRDSVLTFGAGSRLTVL.

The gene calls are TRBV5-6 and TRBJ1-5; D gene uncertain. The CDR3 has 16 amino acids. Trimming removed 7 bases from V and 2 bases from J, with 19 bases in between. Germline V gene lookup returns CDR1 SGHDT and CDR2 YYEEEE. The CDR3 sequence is CASALGPPSGNQPQHF. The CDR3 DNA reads TGTGCCAGCGCACTAGGGCCGCCGTCGGGCAATCAGCCCCAGCATTTT.

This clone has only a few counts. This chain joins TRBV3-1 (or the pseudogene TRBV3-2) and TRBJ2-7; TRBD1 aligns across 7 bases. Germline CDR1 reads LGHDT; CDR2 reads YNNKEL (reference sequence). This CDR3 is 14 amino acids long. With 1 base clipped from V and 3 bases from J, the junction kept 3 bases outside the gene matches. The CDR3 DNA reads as TGTGCCAGCAGCCAAGGGGACAGCAACTACGAGCAGTACTTC. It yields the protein CASSQGDSNYEQYF.

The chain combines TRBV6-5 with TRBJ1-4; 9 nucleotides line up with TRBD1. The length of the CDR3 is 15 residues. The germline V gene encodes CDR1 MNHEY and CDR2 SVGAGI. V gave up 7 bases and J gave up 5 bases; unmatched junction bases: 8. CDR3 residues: CASTPPTGGNEKLFF. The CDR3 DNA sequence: TGTGCCAGCACCCCGCCGACAGGGGGGAATGAAAAACTGTTTTTT.